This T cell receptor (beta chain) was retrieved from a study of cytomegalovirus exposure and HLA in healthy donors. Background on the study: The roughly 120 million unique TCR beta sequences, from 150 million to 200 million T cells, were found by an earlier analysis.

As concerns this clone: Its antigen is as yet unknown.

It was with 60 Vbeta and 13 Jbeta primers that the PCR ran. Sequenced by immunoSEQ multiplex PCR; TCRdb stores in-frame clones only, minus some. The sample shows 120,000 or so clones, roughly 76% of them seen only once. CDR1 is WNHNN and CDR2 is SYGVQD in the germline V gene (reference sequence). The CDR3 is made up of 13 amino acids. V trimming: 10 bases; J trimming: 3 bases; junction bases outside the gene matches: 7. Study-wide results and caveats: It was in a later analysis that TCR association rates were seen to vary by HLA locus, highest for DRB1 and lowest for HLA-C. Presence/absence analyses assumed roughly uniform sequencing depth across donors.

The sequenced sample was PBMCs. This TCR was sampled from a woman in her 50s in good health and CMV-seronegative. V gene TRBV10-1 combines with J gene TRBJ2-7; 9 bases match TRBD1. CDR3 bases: TGCGCCATGGCCGGGACAGGGCTCTACGAGCAGTACTTC. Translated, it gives CAMAGTGLYEQYF.